The 18 T cell receptor beta chains in this list originate from one sample, sequenced in a study of blood T cell repertoires in COVID-19. Only in-frame clones appear in the TCRdb table, and some are missing; sequencing was by immunoSEQ multiplex PCR. The table includes about 170,000 clones, over 70% detected once. Sequenced sample: peripheral blood. The receptors here all came from a woman in her 70s who had recovered from COVID-19.

This clone occurred once. The chain is built from TRBV5-5 and TRBJ2-5; TRBD2 matches at 14 bases. Germline CDR1 and CDR2: SGHKS and YYEKEE (reference sequence). The CDR3 has 15 amino acids. Losses at the gene ends were 4 bases for V and 5 bases for J; bases not matched to a gene: 4. The CDR3 loop reads CASSPRLAGGETQYF. CDR3 bases: TGTGCCAGCAGCCCCCGACTAGCGGGGGGGGAGACCCAGTACTTC.

The rearrangement links TRBV7-2 to TRBJ1-5; D is possibly TRBD1 (6 bases). Germline V CDR1 and CDR2: SGHTA, FQGNSA. The germline V and J ends were trimmed by 5 bases and 6 bases, with 17 bases remaining between them. This CDR3 region has 15 residues. CDR3 DNA sequence: TGTGCCAGCAGCCCCCTCGTGGGGGGGCGTCAGCCCCAGCATTTT. Its translation: CASSPLVGGRQPQHF.

V and J are TRBV19 and TRBJ2-1, with a possible D match to TRBD2 (5 bases). In germline, CDR1 is LNHDA, CDR2 SQIVND (reference sequence). V was pared by 5 bases and J by 12 bases, with 20 bases between. The CDR3 totals 14 residues. The CDR3 bases are TGTGCCAGTAGTCCTGGGGTCAGGATCGGGGTGCAGTTCTTC. Translated, it gives CASSPGVRIGVQFF.

This clone was seen a handful of times. The chain has TRBV5-4 and TRBJ2-5, with a tentative D call TRBD2 (6 bases). Trimming took off 2 bases at V and 2 bases at J, with 10 bases between the two ends. CDR1 and CDR2 (germline): SGHNT, YYREEE (reference sequence). The CDR3 sequence is 14 residues long. The CDR3 loop reads CASSLWAGQETQYF. DNA of the CDR3: TGTGCCAGCAGCTTATGGGCGGGGCAAGAGACCCAGTACTTC.

The V call is TRBV19, the J call TRBJ2-3; D not resolved. Germline loops: CDR1 LNHDA, CDR2 SQIVND (reference sequence). V was pared by 9 bases and J by 4 bases, with 8 bases between. The CDR3 has 11 residues. CDR3 sequence: CASRFSDTQYF. CDR3 DNA: TGTGCCAGCCGTTTCTCAGATACGCAGTATTTT.

This sequence joins TRBV4-2 and TRBJ1-5; 10 bases are shared with TRBD1. The J segment lost 0 bases and the V segment lost 2 bases, leaving 4 bases of the junction unmatched. CDR1 LGHNA and CDR2 YNFKEQ come from the germline V gene. The CDR3 extends over 17 amino acids. The CDR3 is CASSQRQGANSNQPQHF. In nucleotides, the CDR3 is TGTGCCAGCAGCCAACGACAGGGGGCAAATAGCAATCAGCCCCAGCATTTT.

The rearrangement uses TRBV15 and TRBJ1-2; TRBD1 agrees at 9 bases. The ends lost 5 bases at V and 3 bases at J; junction bases unmatched: 7. Germline lookup yields CDR1 LNHNV and CDR2 YYDKDF (reference sequence). The CDR3 totals 15 residues. As DNA, the CDR3 is TGTGCCACCAGCCCCCGGACAGGGGCTTACTATGGCTACACCTTC. Translation gives CATSPRTGAYYGYTF.

The chain employs TRBV11-1 and TRBJ2-7; 13 nucleotides line up with TRBD2. The CDR3 is made up of 16 amino acids. Per germline, CDR1 SGHAT and CDR2 FQDESV (reference sequence). V trimming: 5 bases; J trimming: 1 base; junction bases outside the gene matches: 5. CDR3 in amino acids: CASSTRTSGSSYEQYF. The CDR3 nucleotides read TGTGCCAGCAGCACTCGGACTAGCGGGAGTTCCTACGAGCAGTACTTC.

The gene calls are TRBV30 and TRBJ1-5, with D possibly being TRBD1 (6 bases). Germline CDR1 and CDR2: GTSNPN and SVGIG (reference sequence). The CDR3 length is 12 residues. With 5 bases removed from V and 1 base from J, the gap between germline ends came to 6 bases. The CDR3 DNA sequence: TGTGCCTGGGACAGGAGCAATCAGCCCCAGCATTTT. It translates to CAWDRSNQPQHF.

This clone was detected only once. Distinct nucleotide sequences in the sample also encode this CDR3. This chain connects TRBV6-5 to TRBJ2-7; possibly TRBD1 for D (5 bases). This CDR3 contains 12 residues. V was pared by 5 bases and J by 0 bases, with 5 bases between. Germline CDR1 and CDR2: MNHEY and SVGAGI. For the CDR3, the DNA is TGTGCCAGCAGTAGGGGCTCCTACGAGCAGTACTTC. The encoded protein is CASSRGSYEQYF.

The chain has TRBV6-1 and TRBJ2-1, with 8 bases matching TRBD2. CDR1 is MNHNS and CDR2 is SASEGT in the germline V gene. This CDR3 has 14 residues. The junction had 6 bases not matched to a gene; V was cut back by 7 bases and J by 4 bases. This CDR3 is CASKPRGGYNEQFF. DNA of the CDR3: TGTGCCAGCAAGCCCCGGGGGGGGTACAATGAGCAGTTCTTC.

The V and J genes are TRBV11-2 and TRBJ2-7; D perhaps matches TRBD1 (7 bases). Germline V gene data show CDR1 as SGHAT and CDR2 as FQNNGV. This CDR3 has 14 amino acids. With 1 base removed from V and 3 bases from J, the gap between germline ends came to 10 bases. As DNA, the CDR3 is TGTGCCAGCAGCTTAGTCCAGGGGGGCTACGAGCAGTACTTC. It yields the protein CASSLVQGGYEQYF.

V gene TRBV5-5 combines with J gene TRBJ2-7; D gene uncertain. The ends were cut back, 0 bases at V and 1 base at J, with 11 bases in the middle. The CDR3 has 15 amino acids. The germline gives CDR1 SGHKS, CDR2 YYEKEE (reference sequence). The DNA of the CDR3 is TGTGCCAGCAGCTTGGTGCCGTTGAGGTCCTACGAGCAGTACTTC. Translating gives CASSLVPLRSYEQYF.

The V call is TRBV4-1, the J call TRBJ2-1, with 12 bases fitting TRBD2. Trimming took 2 bases from V and 0 from J; bases not matched to a gene: 5. The CDR3 is 18 residues long. The germline gives CDR1 MGHRA, CDR2 YSYEKL. The CDR3 DNA reads TGCGCCAGCAGCCAACTACCGGGACTAGCGGGCTCCTACAATGAGCAGTTCTTC. Translated: CASSQLPGLAGSYNEQFF.

This rearrangement joins TRBV2 to TRBJ1-5; D perhaps matches TRBD1 (6 bases). V shed 7 bases and J shed 4 bases, with 11 bases lying between them. The CDR3 covers 13 residues. Germline values: CDR1 SNHLY, CDR2 FYNNEI. CDR3 in DNA: TGTGCCAGCACGGGGGGGCTGAATCAGCCCCAGCATTTT. Translation: CASTGGLNQPQHF. Full variable domain (missing parts from reference TRBV2 and TRBJ1-5): EPEVTQTPSHQVTQMGQEVILRCVPISNHLYFYWYRQILGQKVEFLVSFYNNEISEKSEIFDDQFSVERPDGSNFTLKIRSTKLEDSAMYFCASTGGLNQPQHFGDGTRLSIL.

This rearrangement joins TRBV5-1 to TRBJ1-4; D gene uncertain. The V end lost 3 bases, the J end lost 7 bases, and 10 bases lay between the germline ends. The germline V gene has CDR1 SGHRS and CDR2 YFSETQ. This CDR3 comprises 13 residues. The CDR3 protein is CASSSGRGEKLFF. The CDR3 DNA reads TGCGCCAGCAGCTCGGGCCGGGGTGAAAAACTGTTTTTT.

The chain is built from TRBV28 and TRBJ1-3; weak D call: TRBD1 (6 bases). This CDR3 contains 15 residues. Trimming removed 3 bases at V and 2 bases at J, with 11 bases between. Per the germline V gene, CDR1 is MDHEN and CDR2 is SYDVKM. The CDR3 sequence: CASSLAGDPGNTIYF. DNA for the CDR3: TGTGCCAGCAGTTTGGCAGGGGACCCTGGAAACACCATATATTTT.

The genes are TRBV4-1 and TRBJ2-7, with 11 positions matching TRBD2. Germline-derived CDR1 and CDR2 are MGHRA and YSYEKL. Trimming at V came to 1 base and at J to 9 bases, leaving 17 bases not matched to a gene. There are 18 residues in the CDR3. The CDR3 DNA reads as TGCGCCAGCAGCCAAGGATTCGCATTTAGCGGGAGGGCCCTTGTGCAGTACTTC. This translates into CASSQGFAFSGRALVQYF.